The present TCR beta chain was sequenced within a study of T cells in Graves' hyperthyroidism and ophthalmopathy. TCR beta CDR3 regions were amplified from RNA transcripts. In the first-round RT-PCR of the TCR CDR3, the HTBI primer set was used. A single record per CDR3 protein comes from TCRdb applying MiXCR to the multiplex PCR reads. Found here are around 110,000 distinct CDR3 sequences, 16% of them singletons; the top ten hold around 42%. At least ten counts were recorded for this clonotype. Its matching antigen is unknown. Study results and caveats: Blood also carried most thyroid clonotypes expanded above 0.001.

Germline V gene sequence: CDR1 SGHAT, CDR2 FQNNGV. The germline V and J ends were trimmed by 5 bases and 9 bases, with 14 bases remaining between them. The CDR3 runs to 12 residues. The sequence was collected from a woman in her forties or fifties with Graves' hyperthyroidism. This chain joins TRBV11-2 and TRBJ2-7; D possibly corresponds to TRBD1 (5 bases). Source material: blood. The CDR3 DNA sequence: TGTGCCAGCAGCCGTAGCTGGGGCGGGCAGTACTTC. This codes for CASSRSWGGQYF.